A single sample gave rise to the 5 T cell receptor beta chains below, sequenced in a study of Tregs in tolerant kidney transplant recipients. Repertoires were generated with immunoSEQ multiplex PCR, while TCRdb's copy carries only in-frame clones and drops some. The data hold around 31,000 clones, with 70% to 85% observed a single time. The antigens of these receptors remain unknown. The sample taken for sequencing was Tregs from blood cultured with allogeneic cells. All receptors derive from a human donor in good health.

The CDR3 region has the DNA TGTGCCAGCTCAGGACTAGCGGGGGGGTTAGAGACCCAGTACTTC. As protein: CASSGLAGGLETQYF. The chain recombines TRBV4-2 with TRBJ2-5; 15 nucleotides match TRBD2. The germline V gene encodes CDR1 LGHNA and CDR2 YNFKEQ. With V trimmed by 8 bases and J by 4 bases, 5 bases remained unmatched. The CDR3 runs 15 residues.

This rearrangement joins TRBV7-2 to TRBJ2-5, with 10 bases matching TRBD2. The ends lost 6 bases at V and 1 base at J; junction bases unmatched: 2. CDR1 and CDR2 from the germline V gene are SGHTA and FQGNSA. This CDR3 is built from 14 residues. For the CDR3, the DNA is TGTGCCAGCAGTAGCGGGGGGACCCAAGAGACCCAGTACTTC. Translation: CASSSGGTQETQYF.

There are a few counts of this clone. The V call is TRBV14, the J call TRBJ1-1; no reliable D call. CDR3 length equals 14 residues. Deletions cut 4 bases from V and 4 bases from J, with 13 bases between. Germline V gene data show CDR1 as SGHDN and CDR2 as FVKESK. For the CDR3, the DNA is TGTGCCAGCAGCCCTTTAGCCCCGGTCACTGAAGCTTTCTTT. Translating it yields CASSPLAPVTEAFF.

The chain couples TRBV5-1 to TRBJ2-5, with 7 bases lining up with TRBD1. Germline CDR1 SGHRS, CDR2 YFSETQ. Unmatched junction bases numbered 8, after V lost 1 base and J lost 5 bases. This CDR3 contains 15 residues. The DNA of the CDR3 is TGCGCCAGCAGCTTGTTTCCAGGACAGGAGGAGACCCAGTACTTC. This translates into CASSLFPGQEETQYF.

V usage is TRBV4-3 and J usage is TRBJ1-2; perhaps TRBD1 as D (5 bases). V shed 4 bases and J shed 0 bases, with 18 bases lying between them. Per the germline V gene, CDR1 is LGHNA and CDR2 is YSLEER. This CDR3 has 17 residues. The CDR3 here is CASSPVGATLSNYGYTF. The CDR3 DNA follows: TGCGCCAGCAGCCCAGTCGGGGCAACCCTTTCTAACTATGGCTACACCTTC.